Presented here are 31 T cell receptor beta chains from one specimen sequenced in a study of blood T cell repertoires in COVID-19. This table comes from immunoSEQ multiplex PCR, and its TCRdb copy is limited to in-frame clones, with some not included. The repertoire has about 440,000 clones, roughly 89% of them found once; the top ten carry about 4.3%. What was sequenced was peripheral blood. These receptors came from a woman aged 30 to 39 with acute or convalescent COVID-19.

V gene TRBV4-2 combines with J gene TRBJ1-1, with D possibly matching TRBD1 (5 bases). The germline CDR1 and CDR2 sequences are LGHNA and YNFKEQ. The CDR3 is 14 amino acids. The V end was cut by 0 bases, the J end by 6 bases, with 11 bases between. CDR3 DNA sequence: TGTGCCAGCAGCCAAGAGTTGGTGGGGCCTGAAGCTTTCTTT. Residues: CASSQELVGPEAFF.

The gene calls are TRBV6-5 and TRBJ2-1, with 9 bases that match TRBD2. There are 16 residues in the CDR3. Germline V lookup: CDR1 MNHEY, CDR2 SVGAGI. The V and J ends lost 3 bases and 4 bases, in that order; junction bases with no gene match: 7. The CDR3: CASSYGSSGGYNEQFF. DNA for the CDR3: TGTGCCAGCAGTTATGGGTCCAGCGGGGGGTACAATGAGCAGTTCTTC.

The chain recombines TRBV12-2 with TRBJ2-3; the table names TRBD2, a call not compared with the DNA. TRBV12-2 is recorded as a pseudogene. The CDR3 contains 19 residues. CDR3 sequence: CASRLSDLTSGDLTDTQYF. In DNA, the CDR3 is TGTGCAAGTCGCTTGTCCGACTTGACTAGCGGGGATCTCACAGATACGCAGTATTTT.

The rearrangement links TRBV7-8 to TRBJ2-3; 9 bases are a match to TRBD2. Germline loops: CDR1 SGHVS, CDR2 FQNEAQ. V lost 1 base and J lost 7; bases outside the gene matches: 12. The length of the CDR3 is 17 residues. This CDR3 reads CASSLGVAGAHTYTQYF. CDR3 in DNA: TGTGCCAGCAGCTTAGGAGTAGCGGGGGCGCACACCTATACGCAGTATTTT.

This rearrangement joins TRBV5-5 to TRBJ2-7, with 10 bases fitting TRBD2. The CDR3 covers 13 residues. Germline V gene lookup returns CDR1 SGHKS and CDR2 YYEKEE (reference sequence). With 4 bases clipped from V and 7 bases from J, the junction kept 5 bases outside the gene matches. The CDR3 region is CASSQTSGVEQYF. The CDR3 DNA reads as TGTGCCAGCAGCCAAACTAGCGGGGTGGAGCAGTACTTC.

V is TRBV28 and J is TRBJ2-1; TRBD2 matches 7 bases. Looked up from germline, CDR1 is MDHEN and CDR2 is SYDVKM. The V gene end was trimmed by 5 bases and the J gene end by 3 bases; junction bases not matched to a gene: 13. The length of the CDR3 is 17 residues. CDR3 sequence reads: CASSLSYRLAGYNEQFF. The CDR3 bases are TGTGCCAGCAGTCTCTCCTATCGACTAGCCGGCTACAATGAGCAGTTCTTC.

V gene TRBV24-1 combines with J gene TRBJ2-7; 7 positions match TRBD1. Trimming removed 9 bases from V and 2 bases from J; junction bases left unmatched: 12. The CDR3 totals 15 residues. Germline CDR1 KGHDR, CDR2 SFDVKD. The CDR3 sequence is CATPKFRTGPYEQYF. CDR3 nucleotide sequence: TGTGCCACCCCTAAATTTAGGACAGGTCCCTACGAGCAGTACTTC.

This chain joins TRBV30 and TRBJ1-3; tentatively, D is TRBD1 (6 bases). The CDR3 loop spans 14 amino acids. CDR1 GTSNPN and CDR2 SVGIG come from the germline V gene (reference sequence). V lost 5 bases and J 4 bases, leaving 15 bases between the germline ends. CDR3 bases: TGTGCCTGGTCCGATAACAGGGACGGAAACACCATATATTTT. Encoded protein: CAWSDNRDGNTIYF. Together with reference TRBV30 and TRBJ1-3, the CDR3 gives the full variable domain: SQTIHQWPATLVQPVGSPLSLECTVEGTSNPNLYWYRQAAGRGLQLLFYSVGIGQISSEVPQNLSASRPQDRQFILSSKKLLLSDSGFYLCAWSDNRDGNTIYFGEGSWLTVV.

This clone was detected only once. V and J are TRBV11-2 and TRBJ2-1; 8 nucleotides align to TRBD2. The germline CDR1 and CDR2 sequences are SGHAT and FQNNGV. The length of the CDR3 is 17 residues. Trimming took 1 base from V and 5 from J; bases not matched to a gene: 10. As DNA, the CDR3 is TGTGCCAGCAGCTTAGGAATTGCGGGGGGTAAAAACAATGAGCAGTTCTTC. Protein product: CASSLGIAGGKNNEQFF. Full variable domain (rest looked up from reference TRBV11-2 and TRBJ2-1): EAGVAQSPRYKIIEKRQSVAFWCNPISGHATLYWYQQILGQGPKLLIQFQNNGVVDDSQLPKDRFSAERLKGVDSTLKIQPAKLEDSAVYLCASSLGIAGGKNNEQFFGPGTRLTVL.

The rearrangement uses TRBV27 and TRBJ1-6; the match to TRBD1 covers 8 bases. V trimming: 6 bases; J trimming: 10 bases; junction bases outside the gene matches: 2. Germline V gene data show CDR1 as MNHEY and CDR2 as SMNVEV (reference sequence). CDR3 length: 12 amino acids. In DNA form, the CDR3 reads TGTGCCAGCAGGGCAGGGGGCTCACCCCTCCACTTT. Translated: CASRAGGSPLHF.

The V gene is TRBV19, the J gene TRBJ1-1, with D uncertain. The germline CDR1 and CDR2 sequences are LNHDA and SQIVND (reference sequence). The CDR3 loop spans 12 amino acids. Trimming cost V 5 bases and J 5 bases, with 9 bases left between them. The CDR3 loop reads CASSGGFTEAFF. The CDR3, as DNA: TGTGCCAGTAGTGGAGGGTTTACTGAAGCTTTCTTT. The whole variable domain, filled in from reference TRBV19 and TRBJ1-1, reads DGGITQSPKYLFRKEGQNVTLSCEQNLNHDAMYWYRQDPGQGLRLIYYSQIVNDFQKGDIAEGYSVSREKKESFPLTVTSAQKNPTAFYLCASSGGFTEAFFGQGTRLTVV.

V and J are TRBV28 and TRBJ1-2; no clear D. The CDR3 runs 12 residues. Trimming cost V 5 bases and J 8 bases, with 12 bases left between them. The germline CDR1 and CDR2 sequences are MDHEN and SYDVKM. CDR3 protein: CASSIKQSGYTF. The CDR3 region has the DNA TGTGCCAGCAGTATCAAACAGAGCGGCTACACCTTC.

This CDR3 is CATSRSGQGSSPLHF. CDR3 sequence (DNA): TGTGCCACCAGCAGAAGTGGTCAGGGATCCTCACCCCTCCACTTT. The rearrangement links TRBV15 to TRBJ1-6; possibly TRBD1 for D (5 bases). The CDR3 has 15 residues. V was pared by 2 bases and J by 10 bases, with 15 bases between. Germline V gives CDR1 LNHNV, CDR2 YYDKDF (reference sequence).

This chain connects TRBV4-1 to TRBJ2-2; weak D call: TRBD2 (5 bases). The germline CDR1 and CDR2 sequences are MGHRA and YSYEKL. The V end was cut by 1 base, the J end by 5 bases, with 14 bases between. The CDR3 totals 16 residues. The CDR3, as DNA: TGCGCCAGCAGCCAAGTCGCTGGAGGTGGAACCGGGGAGCTGTTTTTT. It yields the protein CASSQVAGGGTGELFF.

As to this clone: Other DNA sequences from this sample encode an identical CDR3 as well. This chain uses TRBV12-3 or TRBV12-4 with TRBJ2-5, with D possibly being TRBD1 (5 bases). This CDR3 has 13 residues. Trimming took off 3 bases at V and 5 bases at J, with 10 bases between the two ends. CDR3 sequence reads: CASSLAGRETQYF. The CDR3 DNA reads TGTGCCAGCAGTTTGGCAGGGCGGGAGACCCAGTACTTC.

The J gene is TRBJ2-7, the V gene TRBV11-2, with 8 bases lining up with TRBD2. Germline lookup yields CDR1 SGHAT and CDR2 FQNNGV. V gave up 5 bases and J gave up 2 bases; unmatched junction bases: 11. The CDR3 is 16 residues long. CDR3: CASSLRASGGPYEQYF. CDR3 in DNA: TGTGCCAGCAGCCTCAGGGCGAGCGGGGGTCCCTACGAGCAGTACTTC.

The rearrangement links TRBV29-1 to TRBJ2-5, with D possibly matching TRBD2 (7 bases). The ends were cut back, 3 bases at V and 2 bases at J, with 19 bases in the middle. This CDR3 spans 16 amino acids. CDR1 and CDR2 (germline): SQVTM, ANQGSEA. The CDR3 nucleotides are TGCAGCGTTGAGGACCCCACGGGGGGCCGACAAGAGACCCAGTACTTC. Protein product: CSVEDPTGGRQETQYF.

The chain carries TRBV5-1 and TRBJ2-7, with 8 bases that match TRBD1. The germline V gene encodes CDR1 SGHRS and CDR2 YFSETQ. V was pared by 4 bases and J by 3 bases, with 9 bases of the junction left unmatched. The CDR3 spans 15 residues. The CDR3 bases are TGCGCCAGCAGCATATGGACAGGGCAAAGCTACGAGCAGTACTTC. Protein: CASSIWTGQSYEQYF.

The chain uses TRBV3-1 (or the pseudogene TRBV3-2) and TRBJ1-1; D gene unclear. The germline CDR1 and CDR2 sequences are LGHDT and YNNKEL (reference sequence). CDR3 size: 13 residues. Trimming shortened V by 5 bases and J by 5 bases, and 12 bases separated the two germline ends. CDR3 loop: CASSSREGTEAFF. For the CDR3, the DNA is TGTGCCAGCAGCTCGCGGGAGGGAACTGAAGCTTTCTTT.

As regards this clone: This sample includes further DNA sequences coding for the same CDR3. V usage is TRBV7-9 and J usage is TRBJ2-7; a weak D match, TRBD1 (6 bases). The length of the CDR3 is 13 residues. Between the trimmed V and J ends, which lost 5 bases and 2 bases, there was a span of 10 bases. CDR1 and CDR2 (germline): SEHNR, FQNEAQ (reference sequence). CDR3 residues: CASSPTGPYEQYF. The CDR3 DNA reads TGTGCCAGCAGCCCGACAGGCCCCTACGAGCAGTACTTC.

J is TRBJ1-5 and V is TRBV27; a weak D match, TRBD1 (5 bases). CDR3 length equals 14 residues. Trimming removed 4 bases from V and 5 bases from J, with 12 bases in between. The V gene's germline CDR1 is MNHEY and CDR2 SMNVEV (reference sequence). CDR3 in DNA: TGTGCCAGCAGTTATGGGGCCGAACATCAGCCCCAGCATTTT. This encodes CASSYGAEHQPQHF.

The genes are TRBV4-2 and TRBJ2-5; a possible D gene is TRBD1 (6 bases). V lost 6 bases and J 4 bases, leaving 15 bases between the germline ends. This CDR3 is 14 amino acids long. Germline CDR1 reads LGHNA; CDR2 reads YNFKEQ. The CDR3 coding sequence is TGTGCCAGCAGGGATAAAGGGGGTTCAGAGACCCAGTACTTC. Its translation: CASRDKGGSETQYF.

The chain carries TRBV7-9 and TRBJ2-1, with 11 bases matching TRBD1. The CDR3 runs to 15 residues. Germline assignment: CDR1 SEHNR and CDR2 FQNEAQ (reference sequence). V shed 1 base, J shed 7 bases, and the junction held 3 bases outside the gene matches. This CDR3 reads CASSLVGTGGNEQFF. The CDR3 nucleotides are TGTGCCAGCAGCTTAGTGGGGACAGGGGGGAATGAGCAGTTCTTC.

The CDR3 nucleotides are TGTGCCAGCAGCTCCCGCCGGGACAGGGGTCGAAACACCATATATTTT. Protein: CASSSRRDRGRNTIYF. The chain recombines TRBV28 with TRBJ1-3, with TRBD1 identical over 10 bases. The CDR3 spans 16 residues. Germline trimming cut 6 bases from V and 5 bases from J; bases unmatched to any gene: 10. The V gene's germline CDR1 is MDHEN and CDR2 SYDVKM. Full variable domain (missing parts from reference TRBV28 and TRBJ1-3): DVKVTQSSRYLVKRTGEKVFLECVQDMDHENMFWYRQDPGLGLRLIYFSYDVKMKEKGDIPEGYSVSREKKERFSLILESASTNQTSMYLCASSSRRDRGRNTIYFGEGSWLTVV.

The rearrangement uses TRBV2 and TRBJ1-2; the D is unclear. CDR3 length: 15 amino acids. The V gene's germline CDR1 is SNHLY and CDR2 FYNNEI. Trimming took off 6 bases at V and 0 bases at J, with 14 bases between the two ends. CDR3 amino acids: CASSRRLDSNYGYTF. The CDR3 nucleotides read TGTGCCAGCAGCCGGAGGTTGGATTCTAACTATGGCTACACCTTC.

This chain links TRBV28 with TRBJ1-5; D not resolved. CDR3 size: 13 residues. Trimming took 5 bases from V and 7 from J, leaving 12 bases between them. CDR1 and CDR2 (germline): MDHEN, SYDVKM. The CDR3 reads CASSLTTYQPQHF. DNA of the CDR3: TGTGCCAGCAGTCTCACTACTTACCAGCCCCAGCATTTT.

The chain combines TRBV19 with TRBJ1-1; D not resolved. This CDR3 contains 15 residues. Per the germline V gene, CDR1 is LNHDA and CDR2 is SQIVND (reference sequence). Trimming took 7 bases from V and 3 from J, leaving 18 bases between them. The CDR3 spells CASTRGDITYTEAFF. The DNA of the CDR3 is TGTGCCAGTACCCGGGGAGACATCACCTACACTGAAGCTTTCTTT.

The chain is built from TRBV27 and TRBJ1-1; 12 positions agree with TRBD1. The CDR3 totals 17 residues. The junction had 5 bases not matched to a gene; V was cut back by 1 base and J by 2 bases. Per germline, CDR1 MNHEY and CDR2 SMNVEV (reference sequence). CDR3 nucleotides: TGTGCCAGCAGTTTATTGGGACAGGGGGCCGCAAACACTGAAGCTTTCTTT. Translated, it gives CASSLLGQGAANTEAFF.

The rearrangement uses TRBV6-2 or TRBV6-3 and TRBJ1-1; 10 bases match TRBD1. After removal of 5 bases from V and 1 base from J, the junction contained 10 bases not matched to a gene. From germline, CDR1 is MNHEY and CDR2 SVGEGT. The CDR3 loop spans 17 amino acids. Written as DNA, the CDR3 is TGTGCCAGCAGTCCAATCGGGACAGGGGACCAGAACACTGAAGCTTTCTTT. It translates to CASSPIGTGDQNTEAFF.

The rearrangement uses TRBV28 and TRBJ2-7, with TRBD1 as a possible D gene (5 bases). CDR3 length: 12 amino acids. Trimming stripped 5 bases from V and 3 bases from J, with 8 bases between. Germline V CDR1 and CDR2: MDHEN, SYDVKM. CDR3 DNA: TGTGCCAGCAGTCCAAGGGGCTACGAGCAGTACTTC. Its translation is CASSPRGYEQYF.

The chain carries TRBV11-3 and TRBJ2-5; a weak D match, TRBD2 (5 bases). CDR1 and CDR2 (germline): SGHNT, YENEEA. The CDR3 covers 15 residues. Trimming stripped 1 base from V and 4 bases from J, with 13 bases between. In nucleotides, the CDR3 is TGTGCCAGCAGCTTAGGAGGGTCAGAGGCAGAGACCCAGTACTTC. Residues: CASSLGGSEAETQYF. Variable domain in full (rest from reference TRBV11-3 and TRBJ2-5): EAGVVQSPRYKIIEKKQPVAFWCNPISGHNTLYWYLQNLGQGPELLIRYENEEAVDDSQLPKDRFSAERLKGVDSTLKIQPAELGDSAVYLCASSLGGSEAETQYFGPGTRLLVL.